This is a list of T cell receptor beta chains from one sample in a study of neurological immune-mediated disorders. TCRdb reanalysed the 5' RACE reads using MiXCR and keeps one entry per CDR3 protein. The sample lists about 66,000 distinct CDR3 sequences, about 4% seen once, with approximately 1.2% in the top ten. Input material: PBMCs. These receptors originate from a man aged 30-40 years with multiple sclerosis. Each CDR3 is given with its conserved first and last residue. D genes are given only for firm matches. Where a row states a size, it is once, few, many or the class of an expanded clone; other rows omit it.

j_call v_call clone_size d_call cdr3_aa cdr3_nt
TRBJ2-3 TRBV6-4 many TRBD2 CASSERGGTDTQYF TGTGCCAGCAGTGAGCGGGGGGGCACAGATACGCAGTATTTT
TRBJ2-3 TRBV7-9 NA NA CASGGTRDTQYF TGTGCCAGCGGGGGGACGAGGGATACGCAGTATTTT
TRBJ1-5 TRBV6-6 NA NA CASSYSPGNQPQHF TGTGCCAGCAGTTACTCGCCAGGCAATCAGCCCCAGCATTTT
TRBJ2-5 TRBV7-3 many TRBD2 CASSPVGAGGQETQYF TGTGCCAGCAGCCCCGTTGGGGCGGGGGGCCAAGAGACCCAGTACTTC
TRBJ1-2 TRBV12-3/TRBV12-4 many TRBD1 CASSGGGQLLNYGYTF TGTGCCAGCAGCGGCGGGGGACAGCTCCTTAACTATGGCTACACCTTC
TRBJ2-5 TRBV7-9 many TRBD2 CASSLTSGETQYF TGTGCCAGCAGCTTAACTAGCGGGGAGACCCAGTACTTC
TRBJ2-5 TRBV6-5 many TRBD2 CASSATGAGYRQETQYF TGTGCCAGCAGTGCGACCGGAGCGGGGTACCGCCAAGAGACCCAGTACTTC
TRBJ1-1 TRBV7-8 many TRBD1 CASSSQGQMNTEAFF TGTGCCAGCAGCTCACAGGGACAGATGAACACTGAAGCTTTCTTT
TRBJ2-7 TRBV11-2 many NA CASSLVIGYEQYF TGTGCCAGCAGCTTAGTTATCGGCTACGAGCAGTACTTC
TRBJ2-3 TRBV7-9 many TRBD2 CASSPGYGGAADTQYF TGTGCCAGCAGCCCAGGATACGGGGGGGCCGCAGATACGCAGTATTTT
TRBJ2-5 TRBV27 many NA CASSLSYQETQYF TGTGCCAGCAGTTTATCGTACCAAGAGACCCAGTACTTC
TRBJ2-7 TRBV12-3/TRBV12-4 many NA CASSFDPPGYSYEQYF TGTGCCAGCAGTTTTGACCCCCCGGGATATTCCTACGAGCAGTACTTC
TRBJ2-3 TRBV24-1 many NA CATSDNREGTDTQYF TGTGCCACCAGTGACAACAGGGAGGGTACAGATACGCAGTATTTT
TRBJ1-1 TRBV27 many NA CASRIRRWGNTEAFF TGTGCCAGCAGAATACGCCGTTGGGGGAACACTGAAGCTTTCTTT
TRBJ1-1 TRBV20-1 few NA CSARGGTEAFF TGCAGTGCTAGGGGGGGAACTGAAGCTTTCTTT
TRBJ2-5 TRBV7-2 many NA CASSLRVETQYF TGTGCCAGCAGCTTGAGAGTAGAGACCCAGTACTTC
TRBJ2-1 TRBV5-4 many NA CASSSAGAATYNEQFF TGTGCCAGCAGCTCGGCTGGGGCAGCAACCTACAATGAGCAGTTCTTC
TRBJ1-2 TRBV7-9 many TRBD1 CASSVGQGNYGYTF TGTGCCAGCAGCGTAGGACAGGGGAACTATGGCTACACCTTC
TRBJ2-5 TRBV5-1 many NA CASSITGPGSGETQYF TGCGCCAGCAGCATAACAGGGCCCGGGAGTGGGGAGACCCAGTACTTC
TRBJ2-2 TRBV7-6 NA NA CANSLNTGELFF TGTGCCAACAGCTTAAACACCGGGGAGCTGTTTTTT
TRBJ2-7 TRBV12-3/TRBV12-4 many TRBD2 CASTDWRGGLYEQYF TGTGCCAGCACCGACTGGCGGGGGGGCCTCTACGAGCAGTACTTC
TRBJ1-5 TRBV5-5 once NA CTSSLDSTGQPQHF TGTACCAGCAGCTTGGACTCAACCGGTCAGCCCCAGCATTTT
TRBJ1-1 TRBV20-1 many TRBD1 CSAYRGGTEAFF TGCAGTGCGTACAGGGGTGGCACTGAAGCTTTCTTT
TRBJ2-7 TRBV5-1 many TRBD1 CASSLASDRGLEQYF TGCGCCAGCAGCTTGGCCAGCGACAGGGGGCTCGAGCAGTACTTC
TRBJ1-2 TRBV5-1 many TRBD1 CASSLGTGGYGYTF TGCGCCAGCAGCTTGGGGACAGGGGGTTATGGCTACACCTTC
TRBJ2-7 TRBV4-1 many NA CASSQEPDYPYEQYF TGCGCCAGCAGCCAAGAACCGGACTACCCCTACGAGCAGTACTTC